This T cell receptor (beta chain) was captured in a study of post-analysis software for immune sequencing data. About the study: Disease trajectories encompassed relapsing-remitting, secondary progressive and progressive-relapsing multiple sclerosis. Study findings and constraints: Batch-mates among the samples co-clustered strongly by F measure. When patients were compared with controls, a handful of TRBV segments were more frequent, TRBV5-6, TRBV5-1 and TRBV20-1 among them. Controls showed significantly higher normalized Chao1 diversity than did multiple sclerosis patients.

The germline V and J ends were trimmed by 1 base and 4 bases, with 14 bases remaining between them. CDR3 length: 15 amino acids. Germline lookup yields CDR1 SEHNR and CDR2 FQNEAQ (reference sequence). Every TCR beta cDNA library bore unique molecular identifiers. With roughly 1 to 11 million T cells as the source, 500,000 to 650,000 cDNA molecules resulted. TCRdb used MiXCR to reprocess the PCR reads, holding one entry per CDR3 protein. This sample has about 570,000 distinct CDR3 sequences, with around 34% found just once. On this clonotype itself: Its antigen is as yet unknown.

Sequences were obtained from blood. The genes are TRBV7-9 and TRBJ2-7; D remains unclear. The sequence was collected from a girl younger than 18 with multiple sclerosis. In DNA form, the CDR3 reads TGTGCCAGCAGCTTAGAGGGTAGGAGAGAATACGAGCAGTACTTC. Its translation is CASSLEGRREYEQYF.